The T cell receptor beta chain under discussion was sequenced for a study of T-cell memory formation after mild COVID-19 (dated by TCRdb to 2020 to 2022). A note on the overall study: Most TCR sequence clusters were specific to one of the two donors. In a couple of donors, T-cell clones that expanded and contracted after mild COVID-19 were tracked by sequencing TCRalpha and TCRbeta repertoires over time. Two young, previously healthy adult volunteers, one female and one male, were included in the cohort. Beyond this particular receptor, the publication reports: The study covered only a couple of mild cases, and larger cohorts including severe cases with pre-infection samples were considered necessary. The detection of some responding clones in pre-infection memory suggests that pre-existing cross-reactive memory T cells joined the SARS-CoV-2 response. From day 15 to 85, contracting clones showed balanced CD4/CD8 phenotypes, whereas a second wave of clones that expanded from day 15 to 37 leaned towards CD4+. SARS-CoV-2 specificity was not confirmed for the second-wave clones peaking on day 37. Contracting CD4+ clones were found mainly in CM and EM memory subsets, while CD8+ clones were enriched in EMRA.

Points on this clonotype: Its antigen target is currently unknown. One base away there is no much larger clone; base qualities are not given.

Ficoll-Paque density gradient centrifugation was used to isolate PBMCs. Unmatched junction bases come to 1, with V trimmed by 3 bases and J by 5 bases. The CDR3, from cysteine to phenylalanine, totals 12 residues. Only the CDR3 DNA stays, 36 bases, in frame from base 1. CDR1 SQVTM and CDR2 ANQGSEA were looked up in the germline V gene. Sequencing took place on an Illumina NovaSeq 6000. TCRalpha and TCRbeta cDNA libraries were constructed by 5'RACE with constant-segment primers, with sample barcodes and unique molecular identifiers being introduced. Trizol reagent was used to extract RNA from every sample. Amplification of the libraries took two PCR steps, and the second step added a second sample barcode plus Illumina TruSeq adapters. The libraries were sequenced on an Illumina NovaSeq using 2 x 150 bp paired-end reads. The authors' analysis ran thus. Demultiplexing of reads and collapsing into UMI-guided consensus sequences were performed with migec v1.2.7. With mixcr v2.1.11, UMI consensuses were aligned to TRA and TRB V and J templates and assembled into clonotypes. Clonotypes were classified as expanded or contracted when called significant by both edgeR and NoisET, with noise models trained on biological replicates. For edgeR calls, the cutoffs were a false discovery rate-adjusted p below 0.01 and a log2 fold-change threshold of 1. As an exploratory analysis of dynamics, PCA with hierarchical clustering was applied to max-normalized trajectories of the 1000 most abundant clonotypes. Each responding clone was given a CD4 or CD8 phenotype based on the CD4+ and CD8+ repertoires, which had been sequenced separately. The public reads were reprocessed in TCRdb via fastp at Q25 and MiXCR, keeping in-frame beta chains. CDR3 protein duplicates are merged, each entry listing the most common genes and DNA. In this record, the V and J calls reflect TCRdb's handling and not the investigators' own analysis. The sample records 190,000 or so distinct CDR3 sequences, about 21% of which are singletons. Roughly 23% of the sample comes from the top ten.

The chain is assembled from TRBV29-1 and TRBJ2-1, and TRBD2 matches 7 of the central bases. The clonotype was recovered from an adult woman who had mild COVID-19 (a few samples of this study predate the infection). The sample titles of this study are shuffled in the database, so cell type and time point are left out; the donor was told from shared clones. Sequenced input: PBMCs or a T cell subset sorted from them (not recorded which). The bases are TGCAGCGTTGATCTAGCGGACAATGAGCAGTTCTTC. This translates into CSVDLADNEQFF.